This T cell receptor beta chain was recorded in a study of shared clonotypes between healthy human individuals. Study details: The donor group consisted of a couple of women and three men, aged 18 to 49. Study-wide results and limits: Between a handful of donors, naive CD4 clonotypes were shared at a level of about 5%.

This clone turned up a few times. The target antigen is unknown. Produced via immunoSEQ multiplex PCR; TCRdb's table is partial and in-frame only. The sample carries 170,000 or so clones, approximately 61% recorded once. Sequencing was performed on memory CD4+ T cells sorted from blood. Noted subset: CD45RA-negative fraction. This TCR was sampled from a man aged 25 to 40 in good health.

CDR3 sequence (DNA): TGTGCCAGCTCACCAGGGGAGTACCTAGGGCAGTACTTC. Translated, it gives CASSPGEYLGQYF. The chain recombines TRBV18 with TRBJ2-7; D is perhaps TRBD2 (5 bases). V lost 2 bases to trimming and J lost 9 bases, with 14 bases between them. CDR1 and CDR2 (germline): KGHSH, LQKENI. The CDR3 runs to 13 residues.